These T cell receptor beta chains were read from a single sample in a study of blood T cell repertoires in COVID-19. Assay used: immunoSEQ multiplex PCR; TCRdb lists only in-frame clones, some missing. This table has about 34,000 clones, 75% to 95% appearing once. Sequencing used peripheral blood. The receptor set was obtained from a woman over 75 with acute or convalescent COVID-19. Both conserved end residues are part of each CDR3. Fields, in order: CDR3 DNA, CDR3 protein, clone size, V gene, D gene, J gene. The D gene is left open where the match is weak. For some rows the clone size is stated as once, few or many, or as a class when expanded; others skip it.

CDR3nt: TGTGCCAGCAGCTTACCCCTTTCAAGACAGGTTTATAATTCACCCCTCCACTTT
CDR3aa: CASSLPLSRQVYNSPLHF
abundance: -
v_gene: TRBV7-2
d_gene: -
j_gene: TRBJ1-6

CDR3nt: TGTGCCAGCAGCCTACCGGGACACTCAAACAATGAGCAGTTCTTC
CDR3aa: CASSLPGHSNNEQFF
abundance: -
v_gene: TRBV6-2/TRBV6-3
d_gene: -
j_gene: TRBJ2-1

CDR3nt: TGTGCCAGCATTCAGGGAGGCTCCTACAATGAGCAGTTCTTC
CDR3aa: CASIQGGSYNEQFF
abundance: -
v_gene: TRBV6-6
d_gene: -
j_gene: TRBJ2-1

CDR3nt: TGTGCCAGCAGCTTTAGCACTTCTGGAAACACCATATATTTT
CDR3aa: CASSFSTSGNTIYF
abundance: few
v_gene: TRBV7-9
d_gene: -
j_gene: TRBJ1-3

CDR3nt: TGTGCCAGCAGCGTAGCATCGAACACTGAAGCTTTCTTT
CDR3aa: CASSVASNTEAFF
abundance: -
v_gene: TRBV9
d_gene: -
j_gene: TRBJ1-1

CDR3nt: TGTGCCATCAGTGAGTCCGGACAGCTATATGGCTACACCTTC
CDR3aa: CAISESGQLYGYTF
abundance: few
v_gene: TRBV10-3
d_gene: -
j_gene: TRBJ1-2

CDR3nt: TGTGCCAGTAGTAGGACACTCAACTATGGCTACACCTTC
CDR3aa: CASSRTLNYGYTF
abundance: -
v_gene: TRBV19
d_gene: -
j_gene: TRBJ1-2

CDR3nt: TGTGCCACCAGCAGAGCCAGGGCGGCCCTCTACGAGCAGTACTTC
CDR3aa: CATSRARAALYEQYF
abundance: -
v_gene: TRBV15
d_gene: -
j_gene: TRBJ2-7

CDR3nt: TGTGCCAGCAGTGAAGTGGGGGGAAACTATGGCTACACCTTC
CDR3aa: CASSEVGGNYGYTF
abundance: -
v_gene: TRBV6-1
d_gene: -
j_gene: TRBJ1-2

CDR3nt: TGTGCCAGCAGCTTAGTGTCCGGCTACAATGAGCAGTTCTTC
CDR3aa: CASSLVSGYNEQFF
abundance: -
v_gene: TRBV7-2
d_gene: -
j_gene: TRBJ2-1

CDR3nt: TGCGCCAGCAGTGAGGGACAGAACTATGGCTACACCTTC
CDR3aa: CASSEGQNYGYTF
abundance: -
v_gene: TRBV10-1
d_gene: -
j_gene: TRBJ1-2

CDR3nt: TGTGCCAGCAGCTTACAGGGTCGGGGCAATCAGCCCCAGCATTTT
CDR3aa: CASSLQGRGNQPQHF
abundance: -
v_gene: TRBV5-6
d_gene: -
j_gene: TRBJ1-5

CDR3nt: TGCGCCAGCAGCTTGTCCCCAGGGGCCTTCACCGGGGAGCTGTTTTTT
CDR3aa: CASSLSPGAFTGELFF
abundance: -
v_gene: TRBV5-1
d_gene: -
j_gene: TRBJ2-2

CDR3nt: TGTGCCAGCAGCGGAGGAGGTACGGATGGATACAATGAGCAGTTCTTC
CDR3aa: CASSGGGTDGYNEQFF
abundance: -
v_gene: TRBV7-9
d_gene: -
j_gene: TRBJ2-1

CDR3nt: TGCGCCAGCAGCTCAAACACAGGGGAGAGGGCTGAAGCTTTCTTT
CDR3aa: CASSSNTGERAEAFF
abundance: -
v_gene: TRBV5-1
d_gene: TRBD1
j_gene: TRBJ1-1

CDR3nt: TGCGCCAGCAGCTTTGGACAGGGGGCAAGGGGTGAAAAACTGTTTTTT
CDR3aa: CASSFGQGARGEKLFF
abundance: -
v_gene: TRBV5-1
d_gene: TRBD1
j_gene: TRBJ1-4

CDR3nt: TGCGCCAGCAGCCAAGGCAGGGGGGTTAACTTCGACACCGGGGAGCTGTTTTTT
CDR3aa: CASSQGRGVNFDTGELFF
abundance: -
v_gene: TRBV4-3
d_gene: -
j_gene: TRBJ2-2

CDR3nt: TGTGCCAGCAGTTACGGGGCAGGGGGCACTGGAAACACCATATATTTT
CDR3aa: CASSYGAGGTGNTIYF
abundance: -
v_gene: TRBV6-5
d_gene: TRBD1
j_gene: TRBJ1-3

CDR3nt: TGTGCCAGCAGTGTACGGGGAGATGAGCAGTTCTTC
CDR3aa: CASSVRGDEQFF
abundance: -
v_gene: TRBV2
d_gene: -
j_gene: TRBJ2-1

CDR3nt: TGTGCCATCAGTGGTTTGCCGCAGGGAGGAGGCGGATATGGCTACACCTTC
CDR3aa: CAISGLPQGGGGYGYTF
abundance: -
v_gene: TRBV10-3
d_gene: -
j_gene: TRBJ1-2

CDR3nt: TGTGCCAGCTCACCTCGACAGGGGTCGAACACTGAAGCTTTCTTT
CDR3aa: CASSPRQGSNTEAFF
abundance: few
v_gene: TRBV18
d_gene: TRBD1
j_gene: TRBJ1-1

CDR3nt: TGTGCCAGCGGAAATAGCGGGGGGGACACAGATACGCAGTATTTT
CDR3aa: CASGNSGGDTDTQYF
abundance: -
v_gene: TRBV3-1/TRBV3-2
d_gene: TRBD2
j_gene: TRBJ2-3

CDR3nt: TGTGCCAGCAGTTCGCCGACTAGCGGGGGGAAGATAGGGACCCAGTACTTC
CDR3aa: CASSSPTSGGKIGTQYF
abundance: -
v_gene: TRBV6-2/TRBV6-3
d_gene: TRBD2
j_gene: TRBJ2-5

CDR3nt: TGTGCCAGCAGCTTAGACAGGGTGGCCAATGAGCAGTTCTTC
CDR3aa: CASSLDRVANEQFF
abundance: -
v_gene: TRBV11-2
d_gene: -
j_gene: TRBJ2-1

CDR3nt: TGTGCCAGCAGTTACTCAGGGGACTACGAGCAGTACTTC
CDR3aa: CASSYSGDYEQYF
abundance: few
v_gene: TRBV6-6
d_gene: -
j_gene: TRBJ2-7

CDR3nt: TGTGCCAGCAGCGTCAGGGTCCGCGGCACCGGGGAGCTGTTTTTT
CDR3aa: CASSVRVRGTGELFF
abundance: -
v_gene: TRBV7-2
d_gene: -
j_gene: TRBJ2-2

CDR3nt: TGTGCCAGCAGGGGGACAGGGATGACCTACGAGCAGTACTTC
CDR3aa: CASRGTGMTYEQYF
abundance: -
v_gene: TRBV5-6
d_gene: TRBD1
j_gene: TRBJ2-7

CDR3nt: TGTGCCAGCTCACAAGATGCCAGCTCTGGAAACACCATATATTTT
CDR3aa: CASSQDASSGNTIYF
abundance: -
v_gene: TRBV18
d_gene: -
j_gene: TRBJ1-3

CDR3nt: TGTGCTAGTGGTTTGGTAGAGGGACAGATGAACACTGAAGCTTTCTTT
CDR3aa: CASGLVEGQMNTEAFF
abundance: -
v_gene: TRBV12-5
d_gene: TRBD1
j_gene: TRBJ1-1

CDR3nt: TGTGCCAGCAGAACGGGGAATAACTATGGCTACACCTTC
CDR3aa: CASRTGNNYGYTF
abundance: once
v_gene: TRBV6-6
d_gene: -
j_gene: TRBJ1-2

CDR3nt: TGTGCCAGCTCCAATCCCGGACAGGGGGCTCACCATGAGCAGTTCTTC
CDR3aa: CASSNPGQGAHHEQFF
abundance: -
v_gene: TRBV18
d_gene: TRBD1
j_gene: TRBJ2-1

CDR3nt: TGTGCCAGCAGCCCCGACAGGGTCCACGAGCAGTACTTC
CDR3aa: CASSPDRVHEQYF
abundance: -
v_gene: TRBV14
d_gene: TRBD1
j_gene: TRBJ2-7

CDR3nt: TGTGCCAGCAGCCAAGATCCCGGCAATGAGCAGTTCTTC
CDR3aa: CASSQDPGNEQFF
abundance: -
v_gene: TRBV3-1/TRBV3-2
d_gene: -
j_gene: TRBJ2-1

CDR3nt: TGTGCCAGCAGTTACTCGAATGCGCGTTCTAACTATGGCTACACCTTC
CDR3aa: CASSYSNARSNYGYTF
abundance: -
v_gene: TRBV6-2/TRBV6-3
d_gene: -
j_gene: TRBJ1-2

CDR3nt: TGCGCCAGCAGCCTCGGGTACTATAATTCACCCCTCCACTTT
CDR3aa: CASSLGYYNSPLHF
abundance: -
v_gene: TRBV5-1
d_gene: -
j_gene: TRBJ1-6

CDR3nt: TGTGCCAGCAGTTTTAGGGCAGGGTATGGCTACACCTTC
CDR3aa: CASSFRAGYGYTF
abundance: -
v_gene: TRBV27
d_gene: -
j_gene: TRBJ1-2

CDR3nt: TGTGCCAGCAGCACCACCGGGACAGGGTATCAGCCCCAGCATTTT
CDR3aa: CASSTTGTGYQPQHF
abundance: -
v_gene: TRBV6-2/TRBV6-3
d_gene: TRBD1
j_gene: TRBJ1-5

CDR3nt: TGTGCCAGCATGGGGGGGCTCAACAATCAGCCCCAGCATTTT
CDR3aa: CASMGGLNNQPQHF
abundance: -
v_gene: TRBV2
d_gene: -
j_gene: TRBJ1-5

CDR3nt: TGTGCCTGGAGTGTACTTGGACAGGGAGCCAACTATGGCTACACCTTC
CDR3aa: CAWSVLGQGANYGYTF
abundance: once
v_gene: TRBV30
d_gene: TRBD1
j_gene: TRBJ1-2

CDR3nt: TGTGCCAGCAGCTTGGACAGGGGGGCTGAAGCTTTCTTT
CDR3aa: CASSLDRGAEAFF
abundance: -
v_gene: TRBV5-4
d_gene: TRBD1
j_gene: TRBJ1-1

CDR3nt: TGCGCCAGCAGCATCTCGTACGGGACAGGGATTCGTCAGTTCTTC
CDR3aa: CASSISYGTGIRQFF
abundance: once
v_gene: TRBV5-1
d_gene: TRBD1
j_gene: TRBJ2-1